A single T cell receptor beta chain is shown here with its context. The specificity of this receptor is unknown. No qualities accompany the bases; no much larger clone lies one base away. The CDR3 goes from the cysteine to the phenylalanine over 11 residues. The kept DNA is CDR3 alone, 33 bases in frame from the first base. Via the germline V gene, CDR1 is MDHEN and CDR2 SYDVKM. V is reduced by 5 bases and J by 5 bases, leaving a spacing of 3 bases between them. The entry originates in a study of T cell changes during pregnancy in multiple sclerosis (dated by TCRdb to about 2019). Looking at the study overall: Changes in the T cell repertoire over the course of pregnancy were examined in this study in women with multiple sclerosis.

The protocol used for the library was the immunoSEQ multiplex PCR assay. Sourced from immuneACCESS, this table was stored by TCRdb with only in-frame sequences that have V and J called. A share of the clones is absent; for the studies checked, an unresolved V gene accounts for under half, and the remainder has no known explanation. This sample is represented by 23,000 or so clones; 86% of them were singletons. Approximately 8% of the sample rests with the top ten. Sequencing used CD8+ T cells from peripheral blood mononuclear cells, obtained in the first trimester of pregnancy. The rearranged chain carries TRBV28 and TRBJ1-4, with the D segment identity uncertain. This TCR was recovered from a female donor in good health, enrolled as a control in a pregnancy study. The CDR3 region reads CASSRNEKLFF. The DNA sequence is as follows: TGTGCCAGCAGTCGGAATGAAAAACTGTTTTTT.